The 22 T cell receptor beta chains reported below all come from one sample, sequenced in a study of blood T cell repertoires in COVID-19. The repertoire was sequenced with immunoSEQ multiplex PCR; TCRdb's copy has only in-frame clones and lacks some. Of about 200,000 clones in the sample, approximately 91% were seen once. What was sequenced was peripheral blood. The source of these receptors is a man aged 50 to 60 with COVID-19, enrolled during active disease.

The chain recombines TRBV27 with TRBJ2-3; 13 bases map to TRBD2. Unmatched junction bases numbered 17, after V lost 3 bases and J lost 2 bases. CDR3 length equals 21 residues. CDR1 is MNHEY, CDR2 SMNVEV, per germline (reference sequence). This CDR3 reads CASSFAGTSGEYGEFTDTQYF. CDR3 bases: TGTGCCAGCAGTTTCGCCGGGACTAGCGGGGAATATGGGGAATTCACAGATACGCAGTATTTT.

The chain uses TRBV7-9 and TRBJ2-7, with D maybe TRBD2 (6 bases). This CDR3 contains 15 residues. Germline CDR1 reads SEHNR; CDR2 reads FQNEAQ (reference sequence). V was cut by 0 bases and J by 1 base, with 10 bases left in between. The DNA for the CDR3 is TGTGCCAGCAGCTTAGCCGGTGGGAGGTCCTACGAGCAGTACTTC. Translated: CASSLAGGRSYEQYF. Filled out from reference TRBV7-9 and TRBJ2-7, the complete variable domain reads DTGVSQNPRHKITKRGQNVTFRCDPISEHNRLYWYRQTLGQGPEFLTYFQNEAQLEKSRLLSDRFSAERPKGSFSTLEIQRTEQGDSAMYLCASSLAGGRSYEQYFGPGTRLTVT.

The chain employs TRBV21-1 and TRBJ1-5. TRBV21-1 constitutes a pseudogene. The CDR3 extends over 15 amino acids. CDR3 in DNA: TGTGCCAGCAGCAACGAGTCCTATAGCAATCAGCCCCAGCATTTT. Translated, it gives CASSNESYSNQPQHF.

This clone has only one observation. The chain employs TRBV6-2 or TRBV6-3 and TRBJ1-3; D gene ambiguous. This CDR3 contains 16 residues. Germline CDR1 reads MNHEY; CDR2 reads SVGEGT. Deletions cut 4 bases from V and 3 bases from J, with 16 bases between. CDR3 region: CASSLSPTTGGNTIYF. In DNA form, the CDR3 reads TGTGCCAGCAGTTTATCCCCAACGACTGGTGGAAACACCATATATTTT.

This clone was picked up one time. The chain employs TRBV6-1 and TRBJ1-6; weak D call: TRBD1 (6 bases). CDR1 is MNHNS and CDR2 is SASEGT in the germline V gene. This CDR3 comprises 15 residues. The V and J ends lost 3 bases and 5 bases respectively, with 11 bases between them. CDR3 in amino acids: CASSDIGTNNSPLHF. In DNA, the CDR3 is TGTGCCAGCAGTGACATAGGGACAAATAATTCACCCCTCCACTTT.

V usage is TRBV19 and J usage is TRBJ1-1; D possibly corresponds to TRBD1 (6 bases). Trimming removed 3 bases at V and 7 bases at J, with 15 bases between. Germline CDR1 is LNHDA and CDR2 is SQIVND (reference sequence). The CDR3 runs 14 residues. CDR3 in DNA: TGTGCCAGTAGTATTGGGGCAGGGGACGGTGAAGCTTTCTTT. As protein: CASSIGAGDGEAFF.

The genes are TRBV7-9 and TRBJ1-3; the match to TRBD1 covers 10 bases. This CDR3 has 15 residues. The V segment lost 4 bases and the J segment 3 bases; nucleotides outside the gene matches: 3. CDR1 and CDR2 (germline): SEHNR, FQNEAQ (reference sequence). DNA for the CDR3: TGTGCCAGCAGCTCGGGACAGGGGTATGGAAACACCATATATTTT. Translation gives CASSSGQGYGNTIYF.

The genes are TRBV19 and TRBJ2-3, with D possibly matching TRBD2 (6 bases). Germline CDR1 is LNHDA and CDR2 is SQIVND (reference sequence). V lost 3 bases and J 3 bases, leaving 10 bases between the germline ends. The CDR3 sequence is 14 residues long. The CDR3 spells CASSIWRGTDTQYF. CDR3 nucleotides: TGTGCCAGTAGTATTTGGAGGGGTACAGATACGCAGTATTTT.

This clone showed up just once. The rearrangement joins TRBV4-2 to TRBJ2-7; TRBD2 matches at 12 bases. Trimming took 1 base from V and 1 from J; bases not matched to a gene: 5. The length of the CDR3 is 17 residues. The germline gives CDR1 LGHNA, CDR2 YNFKEQ. The CDR3 nucleotides read TGTGCCAGCAGCCAAGCCCTGACTAGCGGGAGATCCTACGAGCAGTACTTC. Amino acid sequence: CASSQALTSGRSYEQYF.

The chain links TRBV27 to TRBJ2-2; 9 nucleotides match TRBD1. Looked up from germline, CDR1 is MNHEY and CDR2 is SMNVEV (reference sequence). The CDR3 sequence is 17 residues long. J was trimmed by 4 bases and V by 5 bases; bases with no gene match: 11. CDR3: CASSQRQGGRGTGELFF. The CDR3 DNA is TGTGCCAGCAGTCAACGACAGGGGGGTAGGGGCACCGGGGAGCTGTTTTTT.

The chain carries TRBV19 and TRBJ2-3; 7 positions match TRBD2. Germline V gene data show CDR1 as LNHDA and CDR2 as SQIVND (reference sequence). V lost 5 bases and J lost 0; bases outside the gene matches: 5. This CDR3 region has 15 residues. The CDR3 nucleotides are TGTGCCAGTAGTTCGCTAGCGGCTAGCACAGATACGCAGTATTTT. Protein sequence: CASSSLAASTDTQYF.

There are a few counts of this clone. The V and J genes are TRBV5-5 and TRBJ2-5; possibly TRBD2 for D (5 bases). The length of the CDR3 is 14 residues. V gave up 4 bases and J gave up 0 bases, with 10 bases separating them. The germline V gene encodes CDR1 SGHKS and CDR2 YYEKEE (reference sequence). The CDR3 sequence is CASSPDGNQETQYF. CDR3 in DNA: TGTGCCAGCAGCCCGGACGGGAACCAAGAGACCCAGTACTTC. Variable domain in full (rest from reference TRBV5-5 and TRBJ2-5): DAGVTQSPTHLIKTRGQQVTLRCSPISGHKSVSWYQQVLGQGPQFIFQYYEKEERGRGNFPDRFSARQFPNYSSELNVNALLLGDSALYLCASSPDGNQETQYFGPGTRLLVL.

The chain joins TRBV11-2 to TRBJ1-6; 8 nucleotides line up with TRBD1. Germline V gives CDR1 SGHAT, CDR2 FQNNGV. This CDR3 has 15 amino acids. V gave up 5 bases and J gave up 9 bases; unmatched junction bases: 9. The DNA for the CDR3 is TGTGCCAGCAGCACCTCGACAGGGGCGGGTTCACCCCTCCACTTT. This gives the protein CASSTSTGAGSPLHF.

The CDR3 reads CASAKDIANSPLHF. CDR3 nucleotide sequence: TGTGCCAGCGCCAAGGACATAGCCAATTCACCCCTCCACTTT. V is TRBV7-9 and J is TRBJ1-6; a weak D match, TRBD1 (5 bases). In germline, CDR1 is SEHNR, CDR2 FQNEAQ (reference sequence). The CDR3 spans 14 residues. Trimming took off 8 bases at V and 7 bases at J, with 15 bases between the two ends.

This clone has a count of ten or more. V and J are TRBV7-9 and TRBJ2-1; 14 bases match TRBD2. Germline CDR1 reads SEHNR; CDR2 reads FQNEAQ (reference sequence). The CDR3 loop spans 17 amino acids. Losses at the gene ends were 5 bases for V and 7 bases for J; bases not matched to a gene: 10. The CDR3 is CASSPRLAGGPLNEQFF. The CDR3 bases are TGTGCCAGCAGCCCCCGACTAGCGGGAGGGCCATTAAATGAGCAGTTCTTC.

The rearrangement links TRBV24-1 to TRBJ1-2; D might be TRBD1 (6 bases). Trimming shortened V by 4 bases and J by 5 bases, and 10 bases separated the two germline ends. The CDR3 spans 13 residues. Germline V gene lookup returns CDR1 KGHDR and CDR2 SFDVKD. This CDR3 reads CATSETGLYGYTF. The CDR3 bases are TGTGCCACCAGTGAAACAGGGCTATATGGCTACACCTTC.

The chain has TRBV9 and TRBJ1-5; D is unclear. The CDR3 length is 15 residues. The V end lost 3 bases, the J end lost 0 bases, and 10 bases lay between the germline ends. In germline, CDR1 is SGDLS, CDR2 YYNGEE. CDR3 sequence (DNA): TGTGCCAGCAGCGCCACAGCTTCTAGCAATCAGCCCCAGCATTTT. It codes for CASSATASSNQPQHF.

The V call is TRBV2, the J call TRBJ1-2; the D is unclear. V lost 3 bases, J lost 5 bases, and 10 bases lay in between. This CDR3 contains 13 residues. The germline CDR1 and CDR2 sequences are SNHLY and FYNNEI. Here the CDR3 DNA reads TGTGCCAGCAGTGACCAGTCGCGGTATGGCTACACCTTC. It encodes CASSDQSRYGYTF.

This clone was picked up a small number of times. The gene calls are TRBV4-1 and TRBJ2-1, with 10 bases aligning to TRBD2. Germline loops: CDR1 MGHRA, CDR2 YSYEKL. This CDR3 is 18 amino acids long. With 0 bases clipped from V and 2 bases from J, the junction kept 7 bases outside the gene matches. The CDR3 loop is CASSQDGPTSGAYNEQFF. In nucleotides, the CDR3 is TGCGCCAGCAGCCAAGATGGGCCCACTAGCGGGGCCTACAATGAGCAGTTCTTC.

The J gene is TRBJ2-1, the V gene TRBV19; D is possibly TRBD2 (6 bases). Germline values: CDR1 LNHDA, CDR2 SQIVND (reference sequence). There are 14 residues in the CDR3. V was clipped by 5 bases and J by 7 bases, with 15 bases between them. The CDR3 region has the DNA TGTGCCAGTAGTTACGGGACTCCGGGGAATGAGCAGTTCTTC. It is translated as CASSYGTPGNEQFF.

In its sample, this clone was seen once. The chain combines TRBV7-3 with TRBJ2-3; TRBD2 matches at 9 bases. CDR1 SGHTA and CDR2 FQGTGA come from the germline V gene. The CDR3 is 16 amino acids. Losses at the gene ends were 5 bases for V and 0 bases for J; bases not matched to a gene: 6. The CDR3 reads CASSPQLAGSTDTQYF. For the CDR3, the DNA is TGTGCCAGCAGCCCGCAACTAGCGGGTAGCACAGATACGCAGTATTTT.

The chain combines TRBV18 with TRBJ2-1, with 9 nucleotides matching TRBD1. The CDR3 consists of 15 residues. V was pared by 5 bases and J by 6 bases, with 8 bases of the junction left unmatched. CDR1 and CDR2 from the germline V gene are KGHSH and LQKENI. DNA of the CDR3: TGTGCCAGCTCAAACAACAGGGGGCAATTCAATGAGCAGTTCTTC. Translating it yields CASSNNRGQFNEQFF.